These 21 T cell receptor beta chains came from one sample sequenced in a study of graft-versus-host responses after intestinal transplantation. The data were produced by immunoSEQ multiplex PCR, yet TCRdb's version contains in-frame clones alone and is incomplete. The sample includes 20,000 to 30,000 clones, 80% to 90% of them seen just once. The sample in question was PBMCs, obtained roughly 450 days after intestinal transplant. The receptors here all came from a human patient who received an intestinal transplant, so some T cells may come from the graft donor.

The chain joins TRBV28 to TRBJ2-7; the D gene is possibly TRBD2 (5 bases). In germline, CDR1 is MDHEN, CDR2 SYDVKM. This CDR3 comprises 15 residues. The V and J ends lost 6 bases and 4 bases respectively, with 19 bases between them. The CDR3 nucleotides read TGTGCCAGCAGCCTCCCCGGAACCCAGCGGTACGAGCAGTACTTC. Protein: CASSLPGTQRYEQYF.

This chain links TRBV5-6 with TRBJ2-1; the match to TRBD2 covers 7 bases. CDR1 and CDR2 from the germline V gene are SGHDT and YYEEEE. CDR3 length equals 13 residues. V lost 4 bases, J lost 7 bases, and 5 bases stayed unmatched. In nucleotides, the CDR3 is TGTGCCAGCAGCAAACTAGCGTTTAATGAGCAGTTCTTC. The encoded protein is CASSKLAFNEQFF.

The chain has TRBV5-1 and TRBJ2-2, with D perhaps TRBD1 (5 bases). This CDR3 is 15 amino acids long. From germline, CDR1 is SGHRS and CDR2 YFSETQ. V was shortened by 0 bases and J by 1 base, with 7 bases between the two germline ends. The CDR3 reads CASSLDRRNTGELFF. CDR3 nucleotides: TGCGCCAGCAGCTTGGACAGGAGGAACACCGGGGAGCTGTTTTTT.

The chain carries TRBV27 and TRBJ2-3, with 8 bases lining up with TRBD2. J gave up 6 bases and V 5 bases, and 16 bases lay outside the gene matches. Germline CDR1 and CDR2: MNHEY and SMNVEV (reference sequence). This CDR3 has 17 amino acids. CDR3 nucleotides: TGTGCCAGCAGTCCCCAGCGGGAGTGGTCGGGTGCGGATACGCAGTATTTT. This encodes CASSPQREWSGADTQYF.

This chain joins TRBV2 and TRBJ1-2; D call uncertain. The V gene's germline CDR1 is SNHLY and CDR2 FYNNEI. CDR3 length: 12 residues. Trimming removed 3 bases from V and 4 bases from J, with 6 bases in between. The CDR3 coding sequence is TGTGCCAGCAGTGAGGAGGGCTATGGCTACACCTTC. Translation gives CASSEEGYGYTF.

As concerns this clone: Mismatch with germline at one junction end may stem from a read error. This rearrangement joins TRBV28 to TRBJ1-2; D may be TRBD1 (6 bases). The CDR3 sequence is 12 residues long. Looked up from germline, CDR1 is MDHEN and CDR2 is SYDVKM. The CDR3 is CTSSLGGYGYTF. The CDR3, as DNA: TGTACCAGCAGTTTAGGGGGCTATGGCTACACCTTC.

The V gene is TRBV5-1, the J gene TRBJ1-2; TRBD1 agrees at 9 bases. The germline V gene has CDR1 SGHRS and CDR2 YFSETQ. The CDR3 loop spans 13 amino acids. Trimming at V came to 4 bases and at J to 10 bases, leaving 8 bases not matched to a gene. The CDR3 is CASSTLQGADYTF. CDR3 in DNA: TGCGCCAGCAGCACCCTACAGGGGGCAGACTACACCTTC.

This chain joins TRBV5-1 and TRBJ2-7, with 9 bases matching TRBD1. With 4 bases clipped from V and 6 bases from J, the junction kept 8 bases outside the gene matches. Germline V gene lookup returns CDR1 SGHRS and CDR2 YFSETQ. The CDR3 covers 14 residues. The CDR3 DNA reads as TGCGCCAGCAGCCCCCTACAGGGGGCAAGCGAGCAGTACTTC. Its protein product is CASSPLQGASEQYF.

This chain joins TRBV27 and TRBJ1-2, with D tentatively TRBD1 (5 bases). Trimming cost V 6 bases and J 8 bases, with 19 bases left between them. Per germline, CDR1 MNHEY and CDR2 SMNVEV (reference sequence). The CDR3 consists of 14 residues. This CDR3 reads CASSFSDSGVGYTF. The CDR3 bases are TGTGCCAGCAGCTTCAGTGACAGCGGCGTGGGCTACACCTTC.

The chain links TRBV27 to TRBJ2-7; 7 nucleotides match TRBD2. Germline lookup yields CDR1 MNHEY and CDR2 SMNVEV (reference sequence). V lost 4 bases to trimming and J lost 6 bases; unmatched junction nucleotides: 12. This CDR3 comprises 15 residues. This CDR3 is CASSYASGPPSEQYF. The CDR3 region has the DNA TGTGCCAGCAGTTACGCTAGCGGTCCCCCCTCCGAGCAGTACTTC.

This sequence joins TRBV18 and TRBJ2-7, with D perhaps given as TRBD1 or TRBD2 (5 bases each). In germline, CDR1 is KGHSH, CDR2 LQKENI. V lost 4 bases and J 3 bases, leaving 13 bases between the germline ends. CDR3 length: 14 amino acids. The CDR3 here is CASSLRDAVYEQYF. For the CDR3, the DNA is TGTGCCAGCTCACTCCGGGACGCGGTCTACGAGCAGTACTTC. Based on the CDR3 plus reference TRBV18 and TRBJ2-7, the full variable domain is NAGVMQNPRHLVRRRGQEARLRCSPMKGHSHVYWYRQLPEEGLKFMVYLQKENIIDESGMPKERFSAEFPKEGPSILRIQQVVRGDSAAYFCASSLRDAVYEQYFGPGTRLTVT.

The chain links TRBV7-9 to TRBJ1-2, with 7 nucleotides matching TRBD1. The CDR3 spans 13 residues. Germline values: CDR1 SEHNR, CDR2 FQNEAQ (reference sequence). The V gene end was trimmed by 8 bases and the J gene end by 4 bases; junction bases not matched to a gene: 7. The CDR3 bases are TGTGCCAGCTGGCGACAGGGTCCCTATGGCTACACCTTC. Encoded protein: CASWRQGPYGYTF.

The genes are TRBV29-1 and TRBJ1-1, with a possible D match to TRBD1 (5 bases). Trimming shortened V by 7 bases and J by 11 bases, and 20 bases separated the two germline ends. The germline V gene encodes CDR1 SQVTM and CDR2 ANQGSEA. This CDR3 region has 12 residues. The CDR3 coding sequence is TGCAGCGCCCAGGGCGGGCGGAGAGGGGCTTTCTTT. It specifies CSAQGGRRGAFF.

This clone was recorded a few times. Written as DNA, the CDR3 is TGCAGCGTTGGACACGACTCCTACGAGCAGTACTTC. Its translation: CSVGHDSYEQYF. The rearrangement uses TRBV29-1 and TRBJ2-7; no firm D call. Per germline, CDR1 SQVTM and CDR2 ANQGSEA. Trimming stripped 4 bases from V and 0 bases from J, with 7 bases between. The CDR3 length is 12 residues.

The chain combines TRBV6-9 with TRBJ2-7; D perhaps matches TRBD1 (5 bases). The CDR3 spans 12 residues. V lost 9 bases, J lost 7 bases, and 16 bases lay in between. Looked up from germline, CDR1 is MNHGY and CDR2 is SVAAGI. Here the CDR3 reads CARPFDPGEQYF. The CDR3 DNA reads TGTGCCAGACCGTTTGATCCAGGGGAGCAGTACTTC.

The J gene is TRBJ2-3, the V gene TRBV29-1; D uncertain. V dropped 1 base and J dropped 4 bases, with 3 bases sitting between them. The V gene's germline CDR1 is SQVTM and CDR2 ANQGSEA. The CDR3 has 11 amino acids. The chain's CDR3 is CSVEGSDTQYF. The CDR3 DNA is TGCAGCGTTGAAGGTTCAGATACGCAGTATTTT.

This clone has just one count. The chain links TRBV5-1 to TRBJ1-6; TRBD1 agrees at 9 bases. V dropped 4 bases and J dropped 8; count of bases not matched to a gene: 7. Germline CDR1 and CDR2: SGHRS and YFSETQ. The CDR3 is made up of 15 amino acids. This chain's CDR3 is CASSPGQGSHSPLHF. CDR3 bases: TGCGCCAGCAGCCCGGGACAGGGCTCTCATTCACCCCTCCACTTT.

This chain links TRBV19 with TRBJ1-2; D unclear. Trimming shortened V by 5 bases and J by 5 bases, and 15 bases separated the two germline ends. The germline V gene encodes CDR1 LNHDA and CDR2 SQIVND (reference sequence). The length of the CDR3 is 14 residues. CDR3 nucleotides: TGTGCCAGTAGTGTGGGGATACCCCTATATGGCTACACCTTC. As protein: CASSVGIPLYGYTF.

V is TRBV7-3 and J is TRBJ1-1, with D maybe TRBD1 (6 bases). V was trimmed by 0 bases and J by 8 bases, leaving 13 bases between them. Per the germline V gene, CDR1 is SGHTA and CDR2 is FQGTGA. CDR3 length: 14 amino acids. The DNA of the CDR3 is TGTGCCAGCAGCTTAACGCCGTGGGGGCAAGAAGCTTTCTTT. Its protein is CASSLTPWGQEAFF.

The gene calls are TRBV7-9 and TRBJ2-1; D is unresolved. Germline V lookup: CDR1 SEHNR, CDR2 FQNEAQ (reference sequence). The CDR3 extends over 11 amino acids. V lost 5 bases and J 11 bases, leaving 10 bases between the germline ends. Here the CDR3 reads CASSLEAKQFF. CDR3 nucleotides: TGTGCCAGCAGCCTCGAGGCAAAGCAGTTCTTC.

This clone was observed once. This sequence joins TRBV12-5 and TRBJ2-3; possibly TRBD1 for D (5 bases). The CDR3 sequence is 16 residues long. Trimming stripped 5 bases from V and 1 base from J, with 16 bases between. In germline, CDR1 is LGHNT, CDR2 FRNRAP. CDR3 nucleotides: TGTGCTAGTGGTGCCCGGGCCAGGGCGGGCACAGATACGCAGTATTTT. Translating it yields CASGARARAGTDTQYF.